This T cell receptor (beta chain) is drawn from a study of T cell responses to AZD1222 COVID-19 vaccine. Study information: Second-dose intervals near 4 or 12 weeks were combined.

Clones were read by immunoSEQ multiplex PCR, and TCRdb kept only the in-frame ones, dropping some. The data show under 100,000 clones, 80% to 90% seen once. Germline V gene data show CDR1 as MDHEN and CDR2 as SYDVKM. V lost 5 bases and J lost 1, with 15 bases in between. The CDR3 sequence is 15 residues long. As to this clone: What it recognizes is unknown.

Regarding the study as a whole: The donor cohort was predominantly white British with a female majority, and clonal diversity may have been underestimated. Baseline antibody screening turned up just six or seven seropositive AZD1222 recipients. Spike-specific TCR breadth and depth both grew after two AZD1222 doses.

The receptor comes from an adult in good health. The material sequenced was peripheral blood, taken on day 0 of AZD1222 vaccination. This chain joins TRBV28 and TRBJ2-7, with D possibly matching TRBD2 (6 bases). The DNA for the CDR3 is TGTGCCAGCAGTCCGGGGGTCTTATATTCCTACGAGCAGTACTTC. This translates into CASSPGVLYSYEQYF.